The 14 T cell receptor beta chains below all came from one sample that was sequenced in a study of Ad26.COV2.S vaccination and SARS-CoV-2 variants. Treatment in this sample: some 20 received Ad26.COV2.S at low or high dose, single or two shots; roughly five received placebo; per-sample allocation not given. Collection of the samples took place on day 63 after the first injection of vaccine or placebo. Using immunoSEQ multiplex PCR, the repertoire was profiled, and TCRdb retains in-frame clones only, with some absent. The sample includes about 400,000 clones, about 91% of them seen just once. Sequencing was performed on peripheral blood, taken in a trial of Ad26.COV2.S vaccine versus placebo. The receptors here all came from a person aged 18-60 years who received the Ad26.COV2.S COVID-19 vaccine or a placebo.

This clone was detected once. The chain has TRBV28 and TRBJ2-2; tentatively, D is TRBD1 (6 bases). The CDR3 has 13 residues. Trimming removed 10 bases from V and 2 bases from J, with 11 bases in between. The germline CDR1 and CDR2 sequences are MDHEN and SYDVKM. The CDR3 loop reads CAIGGPNTGELFF. The CDR3 bases are TGTGCCATTGGGGGCCCAAACACCGGGGAGCTGTTTTTT.

This clone was recorded only once. This chain connects TRBV18 to TRBJ1-1; D possibly corresponds to TRBD1 (5 bases). The germline V gene has CDR1 KGHSH and CDR2 LQKENI. The CDR3 sequence is 12 residues long. Trimming took off 5 bases at V and 7 bases at J, with 11 bases between the two ends. This chain's CDR3 is CASSSNRIEAFF. For the CDR3, the DNA is TGTGCCAGCTCATCCAACAGGATTGAAGCTTTCTTT.

This chain connects TRBV15 to TRBJ2-1; D call uncertain. The CDR3 sequence is 15 residues long. Trimming removed 5 bases from V and 4 bases from J, with 15 bases in between. Germline V CDR1 and CDR2: LNHNV, YYDKDF (reference sequence). The CDR3 spells CATSPLIQTYNEQFF. DNA of the CDR3: TGTGCCACCAGCCCCCTTATCCAGACATACAATGAGCAGTTCTTC.

CDR3 in DNA: TGCGCCAGCAGTTTAAGAAGAGGGGGTTCCTATGGCTACACCTTC. This codes for CASSLRRGGSYGYTF. The V call is TRBV4-3, the J call TRBJ1-2; D is perhaps TRBD1 (6 bases). V was trimmed by 6 bases and J by 4 bases, leaving 18 bases between them. In germline, CDR1 is LGHNA, CDR2 YSLEER. The CDR3 totals 15 residues.

This clone was counted a few times. The chain uses TRBV10-1 and TRBJ2-7; D gene ambiguous. CDR3 size: 12 residues. Per germline, CDR1 WNHNN and CDR2 SYGVQD (reference sequence). Trimming pared 0 bases from V and 6 bases from J, leaving 6 bases between. This CDR3 is CASSESTSEQYF. The CDR3 nucleotides read TGCGCCAGCAGTGAGTCTACATCCGAGCAGTACTTC.

The chain uses TRBV28 and TRBJ1-2, with 9 bases that match TRBD1. The CDR3 runs to 15 residues. The junction had 7 bases not matched to a gene; V was cut back by 4 bases and J by 4 bases. Germline values: CDR1 MDHEN, CDR2 SYDVKM. The chain's CDR3 is CASSSGQGRVYGYTF. For the CDR3, the DNA is TGTGCCAGCAGTTCAGGACAGGGGAGAGTCTATGGCTACACCTTC.

The V and J genes are TRBV19 and TRBJ2-3; TRBD1 might be the D (5 bases). CDR3 length: 13 residues. Trimming left V 8 bases short and J 4 bases short, with 13 bases between. CDR1 is LNHDA and CDR2 is SQIVND in the germline V gene (reference sequence). The CDR3 sequence is CASSPGNSDTQYF. In DNA, the CDR3 is TGTGCCAGTTCCCCAGGGAACTCAGATACGCAGTATTTT. The complete variable domain, with remaining parts taken from reference TRBV19 and TRBJ2-3, reads DGGITQSPKYLFRKEGQNVTLSCEQNLNHDAMYWYRQDPGQGLRLIYYSQIVNDFQKGDIAEGYSVSREKKESFPLTVTSAQKNPTAFYLCASSPGNSDTQYFGPGTRLTVL.

This chain uses TRBV7-6 with TRBJ1-3; D remains ambiguous. Trimming removed 0 bases at V and 0 bases at J, with 6 bases between. Germline V gene lookup returns CDR1 SGHVS and CDR2 FNYEAQ. This CDR3 region has 15 residues. The CDR3 loop is CASSLASVSGNTIYF. CDR3 bases: TGTGCCAGCAGCTTAGCGTCGGTCTCTGGAAACACCATATATTTT.

V usage is TRBV5-6 and J usage is TRBJ2-1; 7 bases line up with TRBD1. CDR3 size: 16 residues. Germline V lookup: CDR1 SGHDT, CDR2 YYEEEE. With V trimmed by 4 bases and J by 3 bases, 10 bases remained unmatched. CDR3 residues: CASSGNRDSFYNEQFF. DNA for the CDR3: TGTGCCAGCAGCGGCAACCGGGACAGTTTCTACAATGAGCAGTTCTTC.

This sequence joins TRBV18 and TRBJ2-1; D unresolved. The CDR3 extends over 15 amino acids. CDR1 is KGHSH and CDR2 is LQKENI in the germline V gene. Trimming took 3 bases from V and 0 from J, leaving 9 bases between them. The CDR3 spells CASSPVGSSYNEQFF. The CDR3 DNA follows: TGTGCCAGCTCACCCGTCGGGTCCTCCTACAATGAGCAGTTCTTC.

The genes are TRBV20-1 and TRBJ1-2; D is undetermined. Trimming shortened V by 3 bases and J by 2 bases, and 4 bases separated the two germline ends. The CDR3 totals 11 residues. Germline V gene sequence: CDR1 DFQATT, CDR2 SNEGSKA (reference sequence). The CDR3 DNA follows: TGCAGTGCTAGGGCCAACTATGGCTACACCTTC. Its translation: CSARANYGYTF.

This chain uses TRBV28 with TRBJ1-2, with D unclear. Germline assignment: CDR1 MDHEN and CDR2 SYDVKM. Trimming shortened V by 6 bases and J by 3 bases, and 14 bases separated the two germline ends. This CDR3 has 14 amino acids. The CDR3 DNA sequence: TGTGCCAGCAGCCCCGCGCGGGTACACTATGGCTACACCTTC. Protein sequence: CASSPARVHYGYTF.

The V gene is TRBV4-2, the J gene TRBJ2-1; D gene ambiguous. V lost 0 bases and J 12 bases, leaving 9 bases between the germline ends. Germline CDR1 is LGHNA and CDR2 is YNFKEQ. The CDR3 contains 12 residues. DNA of the CDR3: TGTGCCAGCAGCCAAGATGAGGTTCGGCAGTTCTTC. Residues: CASSQDEVRQFF.

CDR3 bases: TGTGCCAGCAGCGATAGCGGGAGTGTCACCGGGGAGCTGTTTTTT. Amino acids: CASSDSGSVTGELFF. The rearrangement links TRBV9 to TRBJ2-2, with TRBD2 matching over 9 bases. This CDR3 is built from 15 residues. The trim removed 3 bases at V and 4 bases at J, leaving 4 bases unmatched. Per germline, CDR1 SGDLS and CDR2 YYNGEE.